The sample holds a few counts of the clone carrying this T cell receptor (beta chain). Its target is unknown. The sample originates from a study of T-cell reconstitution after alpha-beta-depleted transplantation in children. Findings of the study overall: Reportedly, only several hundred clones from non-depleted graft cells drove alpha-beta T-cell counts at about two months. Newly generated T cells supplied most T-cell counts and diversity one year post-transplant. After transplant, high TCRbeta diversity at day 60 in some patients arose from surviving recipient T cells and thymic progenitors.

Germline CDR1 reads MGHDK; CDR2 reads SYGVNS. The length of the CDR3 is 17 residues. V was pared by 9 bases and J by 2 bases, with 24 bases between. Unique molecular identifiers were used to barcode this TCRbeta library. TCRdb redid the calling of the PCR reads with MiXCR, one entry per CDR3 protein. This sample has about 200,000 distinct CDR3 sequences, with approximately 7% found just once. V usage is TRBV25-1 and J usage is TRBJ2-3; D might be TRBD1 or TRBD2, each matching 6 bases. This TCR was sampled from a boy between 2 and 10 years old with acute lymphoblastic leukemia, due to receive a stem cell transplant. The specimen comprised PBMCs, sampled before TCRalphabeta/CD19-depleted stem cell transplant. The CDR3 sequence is CASYGRLGGRPTDTQYF. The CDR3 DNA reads TGTGCCAGTTACGGAAGGCTTGGGGGGCGACCCACAGATACGCAGTATTTT. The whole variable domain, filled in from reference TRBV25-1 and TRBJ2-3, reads EADIYQTPRYLVIGTGKKITLECSQTMGHDKMYWYQQDPGMELHLIHYSYGVNSTEKGDLSSESTVSRIRTEHFPLTLESARPSHTSQYLCASYGRLGGRPTDTQYFGPGTRLTVL.